The T cell receptor (beta chain) described here comes from a study of T cell responses to AZD1222 COVID-19 vaccine (dated by TCRdb to the early 2020s). Study-wide context: TCR sequencing covered over 230 trial participants: nearly 210 given two doses of AZD1222 and approximately 25 given two doses of MenACWY control vaccine. Trial participants were enrolled by age into subgroups of 18-55, 56-69 and 70-plus years, and about 150, 27 and 61 TCR-sequenced participants, respectively, were included in these subgroups. Study-wide conclusions, independent of this receptor: The 56-69-year group was small, and its depth increase did not reach significance, likely because of low power. Because no samples from the day 14 peak response were available, repertoires could be characterized only after the peak T cell response. Spike-specific TCR breadth and depth rose significantly after two AZD1222 doses compared with day 0 and with MenACWY recipients. Conclusions about previously exposed vaccinees were limited because only six AZD1222 recipients were SARS-CoV-2 seropositive at baseline. Participants were mostly white British, with more females than males. The authors suggested clonal diversity may have been underestimated. Reportedly, almost half of the unique spike-specific TCRs recognized epitopes lying outside the regions that are mutated in the B.1.351 and B.1.1.7 variants. The vaccine-associated CD4 TCRs covered the entire spike protein, and the dominant responses fell in regions 160-218 and 743-854.

The CDR3 sequence holds 15 residues, the cysteine and phenylalanine included. Of all the DNA, just the CDR3 is kept, 45 bases in frame from base 1. In the germline V gene, CDR1 corresponds to SNHLY and CDR2 to FYNNEI. The V and J ends are trimmed by 5 bases and 0 bases, leaving 12 bases between them. The CDR3 regions of human TCRbeta chains were analyzed by immunosequencing. Per the original workflow: Repertoire TCRs were checked for matches against a reference library of SARS-CoV-2-specific TCRs that had been generated using the MIRA antigen-specificity platform. Breadth meant the fraction of unique TCRs that were SARS-CoV-2-associated, whereas depth meant the fraction of total T cells that were SARS-CoV-2-associated. Using the MIRA data, every spike-specific TCR was mapped to the spike region that the TCR reacted to and assigned to either a CD4 or a CD8 class. Log10-transformed breadth and depth values were compared by one-way ANOVA with Sidak's multiple comparisons tests. The source is immuneACCESS, and TCRdb retained only in-frame sequences with V and J called. Part of the clones is not carried over; for the studies checked, unresolved V genes explain less than half of this, and the remainder is unexplained. Clone size and V and J calls were adopted from that table, with D and trimming inferred from the DNA. For this sample there are about 120,000 clones; around 90% appear just once. The biggest ten clones account for 4% to 4.5% of the sample.

A word on this clone: This receptor's antigen is unknown. Base-call qualities are not available, and no considerably larger clone is one nucleotide away.

Read against the paper, the sample's time point label means: about 28 days (+/-7) after the second vaccine dose. This specimen's treatment or condition label, interpreted: meningococcal conjugate vaccine given as trial control. Samples from vaccinated people were obtained from the UK trials COV001 and COV002, which included a single-blind randomized controlled phase 2/3 trial of AZD1222 (ChAdOx1 nCoV-19) in healthy adults. For TCRbeta chain sequencing, PBMC samples were collected from trial participants at day 0 and at day 28 after the second dose. This TCR came from an adult who received the MenACWY meningococcal vaccine as a control. The chain is made from TRBV2 and TRBJ2-3; the D gene is perhaps TRBD1, on 6 matching bases. Sequences were derived from peripheral blood, sampled 28 days after the second dose of the MenACWY control vaccine. The bases are TGTGCCAGCAGTTATCAGGGGATAAGCACAGATACGCAGTATTTT. It encodes CASSYQGISTDTQYF.